This TCR beta chain was recorded in a study of blood T cell repertoires in COVID-19. Turning to the study itself: In each case, the material was cDNA or gDNA derived from T cells, B-cell-depleted T cells, or PBMCs.

V was shortened by 4 bases and J by 4 bases, with 16 bases between the two germline ends. The CDR3 sequence is 15 residues long. Germline lookup yields CDR1 MNHEY and CDR2 SMNVEV (reference sequence). Here immunoSEQ multiplex PCR was the method, and the copy in TCRdb shows in-frame clones only, minus some. The sample records 150,000 to 200,000 clones, approximately 80% being singletons. The TCR was taken from a man aged 45-60 years who had recovered from COVID-19. V is TRBV27 and J is TRBJ1-1; the D gene is possibly TRBD1 (6 bases). Specimen: peripheral blood. CDR3 residues: CASSSSYRVGTEAFF. The CDR3 bases are TGTGCCAGCAGTTCGTCTTACAGGGTGGGCACTGAAGCTTTCTTT.